The rows below give T cell receptor beta chains drawn from one sample of a study of blood T cell repertoires in COVID-19. Data came from immunoSEQ multiplex PCR; TCRdb stores just in-frame clones and leaves some out. The table shows a few hundred thousand clones, with more than 70% occurring only once. The sequencing sample was made of peripheral blood. These receptors originate from a young woman who had recovered from COVID-19. Each CDR3 is given with its conserved first and last residue. D genes are given only for firm matches. The size entry is marked missing in some rows and otherwise reads once, few, many or a size class.

V,J,D,size,CDR3,DNA
TRBV19,TRBJ1-1,-,-,CASSIDLLGGTEAFF,TGTGCCAGTAGTATAGATCTATTAGGCGGGACTGAAGCTTTCTTT
TRBV5-4,TRBJ1-1,TRBD1,-,CASSASGGTEAFF,TGTGCCAGCAGCGCCTCAGGGGGAACTGAAGCTTTCTTT
TRBV7-9,TRBJ1-1,-,few,CASSSQNTEAFF,TGTGCCAGCAGCTCCCAAAACACTGAAGCTTTCTTT
TRBV2,TRBJ1-1,-,-,CASSIDSGELPAFF,TGTGCCAGCAGCATTGATTCGGGAGAGCTCCCAGCTTTCTTT
TRBV27,TRBJ2-2,-,-,CASSFGLGVVTGELFF,TGTGCCAGCAGTTTCGGTCTAGGGGTGGTAACCGGGGAGCTGTTTTTT
TRBV7-9,TRBJ1-2,TRBD1,-,CASSLASTGIDTF,TGTGCCAGCAGCTTAGCCTCGACAGGGATCGACACCTTC
TRBV5-6,TRBJ1-1,-,once,CASSLSTGWSTEAFF,TGTGCCAGCAGCTTGTCTACGGGATGGAGCACTGAAGCTTTCTTT
TRBV9,TRBJ2-1,-,-,CASSSWRGSDNEQFF,TGTGCCAGCAGCTCTTGGAGGGGATCGGACAATGAGCAGTTCTTC
TRBV18,TRBJ2-3,TRBD1,-,CASETGGSDTQYF,TGTGCCAGCGAGACAGGGGGAAGCGATACGCAGTATTTT
TRBV6-5,TRBJ2-1,TRBD1,-,CAGQVNEQFF,TGTGCCGGACAGGTAAATGAGCAGTTCTTC
TRBV4-2,TRBJ2-3,TRBD2,-,CASSHRSGGAILRDTQYF,TGTGCCAGCAGCCACAGGAGCGGGGGGGCGATCCTTCGTGATACGCAGTATTTT
TRBV15,TRBJ2-5,TRBD2,-,CATSNQGGETQYF,TGTGCCACCAGCAACCAGGGAGGGGAGACCCAGTACTTC
TRBV6-2/TRBV6-3,TRBJ1-6,-,-,CASSSGTVDNSPLHF,TGTGCCAGCAGTAGCGGGACGGTAGATAATTCACCCCTCCACTTT
TRBV7-9,TRBJ1-1,-,-,CASSLAGASNTEAFF,TGTGCCAGCAGCTTAGCTGGGGCCTCGAACACTGAAGCTTTCTTT
TRBV11-2,TRBJ2-5,TRBD2,-,CASSLLAGYQETQYF,TGTGCCAGCAGCTTGTTAGCGGGGTATCAAGAGACCCAGTACTTC
TRBV6-5,TRBJ2-7,TRBD1,-,CASTRAGGQYEQYF,TGTGCCAGCACCAGAGCAGGGGGCCAGTACGAGCAGTACTTC
TRBV23-1,TRBJ1-6,-,-,CASSQGSGYNSPLHF,TGCGCCAGCAGTCAAGGCTCCGGGTATAATTCACCCCTCCACTTT
TRBV9,TRBJ1-6,-,-,CASSAKTGRNSPLHF,TGTGCCAGCAGCGCTAAAACAGGGCGCAATTCACCCCTCCACTTT
TRBV5-5,TRBJ1-3,TRBD1,-,CASRSGGSGNTIYF,TGTGCCAGCAGATCAGGGGGATCTGGAAACACCATATATTTT
TRBV6-2/TRBV6-3,TRBJ1-5,-,-,CASSNPNQPQHF,TGTGCCAGCAGTAATCCTAATCAGCCCCAGCATTTT
TRBV11-2,TRBJ1-6,-,-,CASSQGYGPLHF,TGTGCCAGCAGCCAGGGTTACGGACCCCTCCACTTT
TRBV28,TRBJ2-1,TRBD1,-,CASSAGTGIRNEQFF,TGTGCCAGCAGTGCCGGGACAGGGATTCGCAATGAGCAGTTCTTC
TRBV3-1/TRBV3-2,TRBJ2-3,TRBD2,-,CASSGLAGGITDTQYF,TGTGCCAGCAGCGGACTAGCGGGGGGCATCACAGATACGCAGTATTTT
TRBV3-1/TRBV3-2,TRBJ2-7,TRBD2,-,CASSQRTSGALNEQYF,TGTGCCAGCAGCCAACGTACTAGCGGGGCCCTCAACGAGCAGTACTTC
TRBV18,TRBJ2-5,TRBD1,-,CASSPLGQSQETQYF,TGTGCCAGCTCACCGTTGGGACAGAGCCAAGAGACCCAGTACTTC
TRBV7-2,TRBJ1-2,-,-,CASGSRDNWRGYTF,TGTGCCAGCGGGAGCCGGGACAACTGGCGGGGCTACACCTTC
TRBV3-1/TRBV3-2,TRBJ2-5,-,-,CASSQEGAVWETQYF,TGTGCCAGCAGCCAAGAGGGTGCGGTATGGGAGACCCAGTACTTC
TRBV12-3/TRBV12-4,TRBJ2-5,-,-,CASSLADQGTQYF,TGTGCCAGCAGTTTGGCCGACCAGGGGACCCAGTACTTC
TRBV12-3/TRBV12-4,TRBJ2-7,-,-,CASSPMRDEQYF,TGTGCCAGCAGCCCCATGAGGGACGAGCAGTACTTC
TRBV2,TRBJ2-1,-,few,CASNQGGLTNEQFF,TGTGCCAGCAACCAGGGGGGCCTTACCAATGAGCAGTTCTTC
TRBV5-4,TRBJ1-2,-,-,CASSLARVTSDGYTF,TGTGCCAGCAGCTTGGCCAGGGTTACGAGTGATGGCTACACCTTC
TRBV28,TRBJ1-2,-,-,CASTEEGTANYGYTF,TGTGCCAGTACCGAGGAGGGGACCGCTAACTATGGCTACACCTTC
TRBV28,TRBJ2-7,TRBD2,-,CASSFGGGPSYEQYF,TGTGCCAGCAGTTTCGGCGGGGGGCCTTCCTACGAGCAGTACTTC
TRBV5-1,TRBJ1-1,-,once,CASSSPQGYSVGTEAFF,TGCGCCAGCAGCTCTCCCCAGGGGTACTCGGTGGGCACTGAAGCTTTCTTT
TRBV9,TRBJ2-5,TRBD1,once,CASSVLGQGNSAQYF,TGTGCCAGCAGCGTCCTGGGACAGGGGAACTCGGCCCAGTACTTC
TRBV4-3,TRBJ1-6,-,-,CASSQEWSSPLHF,TGCGCCAGCAGCCAAGAATGGAGTTCACCCCTCCACTTT
TRBV4-3,TRBJ2-7,TRBD1,many,CASSQDIGQGSYEQYF,TGCGCCAGCAGCCAAGATATAGGACAGGGCTCCTACGAGCAGTACTTC
TRBV12-3/TRBV12-4,TRBJ2-5,-,-,CASSLTIQETQYF,TGTGCCAGCAGTTTAACAATTCAAGAGACCCAGTACTTC
TRBV5-1,TRBJ1-4,TRBD1,-,CASSLGGQGEKLFF,TGCGCCAGCAGCTTGGGTGGACAGGGGGAAAAACTGTTTTTT
TRBV5-1,TRBJ1-4,-,-,CASSFQNEKLFF,TGCGCCAGCAGCTTTCAAAATGAAAAACTGTTTTTT
TRBV28,TRBJ2-2,TRBD1,-,CASRGQDLNTGELFF,TGTGCCAGCAGAGGACAGGACCTGAACACCGGGGAGCTGTTTTTT
TRBV2,TRBJ2-3,-,-,CASSMAVPSTDTQYF,TGTGCCAGCAGTATGGCGGTGCCTAGCACAGATACGCAGTATTTT
TRBV5-1,TRBJ2-7,TRBD2,-,CASRPLEPGGTYEQYF,TGCGCCAGCAGGCCCCTGGAACCGGGGGGAACCTACGAGCAGTACTTC
TRBV2,TRBJ2-7,-,-,CASGGTPTYEQYF,TGTGCCAGCGGAGGCACTCCTACCTACGAGCAGTACTTC